This note documents a single T cell receptor (beta chain) sequence. No antigen is known for it. This entry is derived from a study of cytomegalovirus exposure and HLA in healthy donors. Study-level findings and limits: Sequencing likely produced, as an artifact, a cluster of highly shared sequence variants. In a later analysis, compared with equally common non-associated chains, HLA-associated beta chains were more expanded.

Germline lookup yields CDR1 MGHRA and CDR2 YSYEKL. CDR3 length equals 15 residues. J gave up 3 bases and V 2 bases, and 2 bases lay outside the gene matches. Researchers ran the PCR with 60 Vbeta and 13 Jbeta primers. Profiled with immunoSEQ multiplex PCR; TCRdb holds only in-frame clones, not every one. The sample shows 140,000 to 150,000 clones, around 70% of them seen only once. The clonotype originates from a man aged 40-49 years in good health and CMV-seronegative. The material sequenced was PBMCs. The V and J genes are TRBV4-1 and TRBJ1-2, with 11 bases lining up with TRBD1. The CDR3 DNA follows: TGCGCCAGCAGCCAACAGGACAGGGGGCACTATGGCTACACCTTC. This sequence encodes CASSQQDRGHYGYTF.